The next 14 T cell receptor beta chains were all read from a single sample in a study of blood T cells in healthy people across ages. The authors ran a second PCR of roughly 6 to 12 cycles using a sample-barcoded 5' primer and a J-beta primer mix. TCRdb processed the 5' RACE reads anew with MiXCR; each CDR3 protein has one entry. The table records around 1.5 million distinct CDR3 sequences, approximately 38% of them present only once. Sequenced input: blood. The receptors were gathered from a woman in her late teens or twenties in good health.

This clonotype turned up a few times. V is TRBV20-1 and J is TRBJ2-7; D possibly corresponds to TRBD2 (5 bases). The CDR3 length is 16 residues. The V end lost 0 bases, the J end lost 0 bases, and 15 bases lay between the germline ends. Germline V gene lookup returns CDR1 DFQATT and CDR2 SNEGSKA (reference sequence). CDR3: CSARDGPPGSSYEQYF. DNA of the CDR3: TGCAGTGCTAGAGACGGACCCCCGGGGAGCTCCTACGAGCAGTACTTC.

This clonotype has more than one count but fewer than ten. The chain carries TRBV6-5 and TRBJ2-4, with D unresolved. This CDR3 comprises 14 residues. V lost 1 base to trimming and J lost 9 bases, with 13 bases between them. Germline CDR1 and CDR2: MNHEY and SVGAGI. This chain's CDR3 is CASSYFGDGGIQYF. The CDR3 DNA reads TGTGCCAGCAGTTACTTCGGCGATGGCGGCATTCAGTACTTC.

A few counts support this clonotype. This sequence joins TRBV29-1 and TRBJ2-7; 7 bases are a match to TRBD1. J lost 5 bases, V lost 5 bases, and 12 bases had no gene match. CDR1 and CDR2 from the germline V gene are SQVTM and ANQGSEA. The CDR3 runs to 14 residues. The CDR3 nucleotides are TGCAGCGTTCACACAGACAGGGTTCCCAACGAGCAGTACTTC. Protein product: CSVHTDRVPNEQYF.

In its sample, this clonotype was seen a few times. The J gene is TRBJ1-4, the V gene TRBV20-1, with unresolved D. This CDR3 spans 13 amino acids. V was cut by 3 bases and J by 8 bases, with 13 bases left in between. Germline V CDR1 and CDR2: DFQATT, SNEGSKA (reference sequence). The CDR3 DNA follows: TGCAGTGCTAGCTACCGGATGGGGGAAAAACTGTTTTTT. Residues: CSASYRMGEKLFF.

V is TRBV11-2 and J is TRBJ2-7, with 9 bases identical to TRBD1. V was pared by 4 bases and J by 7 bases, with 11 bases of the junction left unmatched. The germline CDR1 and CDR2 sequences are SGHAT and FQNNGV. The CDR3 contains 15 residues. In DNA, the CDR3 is TGTGCCAGCAGCTCCGGGACAGGGAAGTACAATGAGCAGTACTTC. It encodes CASSSGTGKYNEQYF.

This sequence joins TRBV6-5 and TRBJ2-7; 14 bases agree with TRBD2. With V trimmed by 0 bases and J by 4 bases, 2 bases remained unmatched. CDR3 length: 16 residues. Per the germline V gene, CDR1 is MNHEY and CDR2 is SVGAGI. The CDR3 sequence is CASSYSGLAGAYEQYF. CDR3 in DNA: TGTGCCAGCAGTTACTCGGGACTAGCGGGGGCTTACGAGCAGTACTTC.

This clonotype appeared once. The CDR3 loop reads CASATGGPETQYF. The CDR3 DNA is TGCGCCAGCGCTACGGGGGGGCCGGAGACCCAGTACTTC. This sequence joins TRBV10-2 and TRBJ2-7; 8 nucleotides match TRBD2. The J call may be wrong; the DNA end is better matched by TRBJ2-5. The CDR3 spans 13 residues. The germline CDR1 and CDR2 sequences are WSHSY and SAAADI.

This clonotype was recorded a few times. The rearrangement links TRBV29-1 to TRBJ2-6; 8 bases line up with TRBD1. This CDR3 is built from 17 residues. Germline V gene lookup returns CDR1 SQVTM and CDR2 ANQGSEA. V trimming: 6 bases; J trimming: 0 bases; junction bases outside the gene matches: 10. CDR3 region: CSVGPGQVHSGANVLTF. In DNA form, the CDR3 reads TGCAGCGTCGGTCCGGGACAGGTCCACTCTGGGGCCAACGTCCTGACTTTC.

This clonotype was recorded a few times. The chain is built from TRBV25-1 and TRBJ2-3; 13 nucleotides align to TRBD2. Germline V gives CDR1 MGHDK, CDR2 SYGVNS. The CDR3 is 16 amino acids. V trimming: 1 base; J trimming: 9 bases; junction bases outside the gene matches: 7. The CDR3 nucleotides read TGTGCCAGCAGTGAATCGGAACTAGCGGGAGGGCGCACGCAGTATTTT. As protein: CASSESELAGGRTQYF.

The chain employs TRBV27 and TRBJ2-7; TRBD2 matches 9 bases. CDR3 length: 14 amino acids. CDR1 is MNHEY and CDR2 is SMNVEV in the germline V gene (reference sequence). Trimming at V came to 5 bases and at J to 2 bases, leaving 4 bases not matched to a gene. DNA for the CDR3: TGTGCCAGCAGTCCCAGGACTAGCGCCTACGAGCAGTACTTC. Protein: CASSPRTSAYEQYF.

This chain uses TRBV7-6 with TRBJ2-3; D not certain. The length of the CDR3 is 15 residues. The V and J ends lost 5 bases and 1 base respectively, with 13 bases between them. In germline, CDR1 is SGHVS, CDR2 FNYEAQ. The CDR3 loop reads CASSDRVSGTDTQYF. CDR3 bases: TGTGCCAGCAGCGACCGGGTTAGTGGCACAGATACGCAGTATTTT.

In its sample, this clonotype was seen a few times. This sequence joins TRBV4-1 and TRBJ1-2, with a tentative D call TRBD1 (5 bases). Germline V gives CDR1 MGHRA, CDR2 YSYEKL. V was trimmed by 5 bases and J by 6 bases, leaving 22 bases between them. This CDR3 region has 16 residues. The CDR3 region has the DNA TGCGCCAGCAGCTACTCCCTCCGGGACCCGGGCGATGGCTACACCTTC. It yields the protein CASSYSLRDPGDGYTF.

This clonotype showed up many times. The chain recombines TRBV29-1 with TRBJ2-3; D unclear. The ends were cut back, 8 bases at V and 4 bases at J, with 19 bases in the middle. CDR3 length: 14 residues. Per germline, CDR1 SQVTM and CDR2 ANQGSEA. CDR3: CSLFLGRTPDTQYF. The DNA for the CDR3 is TGCAGCTTATTTCTTGGCAGAACCCCAGATACGCAGTATTTT.

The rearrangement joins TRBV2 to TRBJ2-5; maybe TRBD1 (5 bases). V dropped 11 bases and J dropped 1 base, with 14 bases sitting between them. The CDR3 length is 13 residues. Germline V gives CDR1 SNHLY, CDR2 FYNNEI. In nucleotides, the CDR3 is TGTGCCCACCGGGCAGGGCCCCAAGAGACCCAGTACTTC. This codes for CAHRAGPQETQYF.